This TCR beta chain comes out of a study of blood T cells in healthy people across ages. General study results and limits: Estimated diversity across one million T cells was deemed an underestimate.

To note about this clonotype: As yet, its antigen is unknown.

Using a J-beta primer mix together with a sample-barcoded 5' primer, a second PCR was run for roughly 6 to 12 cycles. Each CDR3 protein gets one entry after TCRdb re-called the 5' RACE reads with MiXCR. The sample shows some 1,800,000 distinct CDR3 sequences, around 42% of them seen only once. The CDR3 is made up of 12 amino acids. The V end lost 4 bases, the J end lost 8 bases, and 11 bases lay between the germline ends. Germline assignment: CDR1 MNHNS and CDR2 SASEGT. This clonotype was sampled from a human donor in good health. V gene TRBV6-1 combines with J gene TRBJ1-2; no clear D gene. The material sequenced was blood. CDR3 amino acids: CASSGTTGGYTF. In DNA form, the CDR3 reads TGTGCCAGCAGTGGGACGACGGGAGGCTACACCTTC.